The subject of this entry is one TCR beta chain. Antigen: not known. These data come from a study of CD4+ T cells in melanoma. Findings and limits, study-wide: In melanoma, neoantigen-specific CD4+ T cells reportedly differed in differentiation state.

This CDR3 region has 15 residues. Germline V CDR1 and CDR2: PRHDT, FYEKMQ (reference sequence). V was pared by 4 bases and J by 8 bases, with 6 bases of the junction left unmatched. Sequenced by immunoSEQ multiplex PCR; TCRdb stores in-frame clones only, minus some. The data contain over 100,000 clones, about 90% of them seen just once; the ten biggest clones take up 3.3%. The receptor comes from a human donor with melanoma. The sample taken for sequencing was peripheral blood. The V and J genes are TRBV13 and TRBJ2-1; 12 bases map to TRBD2. The CDR3 DNA follows: TGTGCCAGCAGCTCCGGACTAGCGGGGACATATGAGCAGTTCTTC. Translating gives CASSSGLAGTYEQFF.